This paragraph covers one TCR beta chain sequence. Its antigen is not identified. This entry is derived from a study of T cell responses to AZD1222 COVID-19 vaccine. Study-wide results and limits: Most donors were white British and more were female, and clonal diversity was possibly underestimated. At baseline, just 6 or 7 AZD1222 recipients tested seropositive.

Libraries were prepared by immunoSEQ multiplex PCR; TCRdb keeps only in-frame clonotypes and omits some of them. The table includes 97,000 or so clones, approximately 89% detected once. Source: peripheral blood, taken 28 days after the second AZD1222 dose. The sequence derives from an adult who received the AZD1222 COVID-19 vaccine.

Written as DNA, the CDR3 is TGTGCCAGCAGCCAAGGACTAGCGGAGACAGATACGCAGTATTTT. This codes for CASSQGLAETDTQYF. The chain recombines TRBV3-1 (or the pseudogene TRBV3-2) with TRBJ2-3; 9 bases line up with TRBD2. V was pared by 1 base and J by 3 bases, with 2 bases of the junction left unmatched. The CDR3 sequence is 15 residues long. CDR1 LGHDT and CDR2 YNNKEL come from the germline V gene (reference sequence).